The entry that follows covers one T cell receptor beta chain sequence. V was shortened by 4 bases and J by 6 bases, with 10 bases between the two germline ends. Per the germline V gene, CDR1 is DFQATT and CDR2 is SNEGSKA (reference sequence). This CDR3 contains 11 residues. The entry originates in a study of blood T cell repertoires in COVID-19. Clones were read by immunoSEQ multiplex PCR, and TCRdb kept only the in-frame ones, dropping some. The table includes roughly 400,000 clones, about 88% detected once. This chain uses TRBV20-1 with TRBJ2-7; no clear D. The sample was PBMCs or T cells enriched from blood (not recorded which). The source is a woman younger than 35 who had been exposed to COVID-19. CDR3 sequence: CSATAVGEQYF. CDR3 nucleotide sequence: TGCAGTGCTACCGCGGTCGGCGAGCAGTACTTC.